This TCR beta chain was captured by sequencing in a study of blood T cell repertoires in COVID-19. This CDR3 has 13 residues. CDR1 and CDR2 from the germline V gene are MNHEY and SMNVEV (reference sequence). V was cut by 8 bases and J by 4 bases, with 14 bases left in between. Assay used: immunoSEQ multiplex PCR; TCRdb lists only in-frame clones, some missing. This table has about 160,000 clones, 75% to 80% appearing once. Sequencing was done on a sample of peripheral blood. The chain is built from TRBV27 and TRBJ2-5; weak D call: TRBD1 (7 bases). This TCR was recovered from an elderly woman with acute or convalescent COVID-19. CDR3 sequence reads: CASRDSGRETQYF. The CDR3 nucleotides are TGTGCCAGCCGGGACAGCGGGCGAGAGACCCAGTACTTC.